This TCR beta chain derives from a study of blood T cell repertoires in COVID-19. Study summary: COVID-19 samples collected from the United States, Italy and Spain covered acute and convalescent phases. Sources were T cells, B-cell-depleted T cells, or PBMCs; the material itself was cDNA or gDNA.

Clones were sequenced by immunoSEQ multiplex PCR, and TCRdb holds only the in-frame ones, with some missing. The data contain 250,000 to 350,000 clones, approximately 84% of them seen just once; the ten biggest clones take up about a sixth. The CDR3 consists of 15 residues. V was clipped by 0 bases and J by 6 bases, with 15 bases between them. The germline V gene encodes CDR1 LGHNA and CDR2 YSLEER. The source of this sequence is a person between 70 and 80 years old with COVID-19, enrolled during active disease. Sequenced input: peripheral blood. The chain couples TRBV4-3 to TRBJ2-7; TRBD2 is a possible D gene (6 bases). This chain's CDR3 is CASSQDLGREREQYF. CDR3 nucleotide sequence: TGCGCCAGCAGCCAAGATCTGGGACGGGAGCGCGAGCAGTACTTC.